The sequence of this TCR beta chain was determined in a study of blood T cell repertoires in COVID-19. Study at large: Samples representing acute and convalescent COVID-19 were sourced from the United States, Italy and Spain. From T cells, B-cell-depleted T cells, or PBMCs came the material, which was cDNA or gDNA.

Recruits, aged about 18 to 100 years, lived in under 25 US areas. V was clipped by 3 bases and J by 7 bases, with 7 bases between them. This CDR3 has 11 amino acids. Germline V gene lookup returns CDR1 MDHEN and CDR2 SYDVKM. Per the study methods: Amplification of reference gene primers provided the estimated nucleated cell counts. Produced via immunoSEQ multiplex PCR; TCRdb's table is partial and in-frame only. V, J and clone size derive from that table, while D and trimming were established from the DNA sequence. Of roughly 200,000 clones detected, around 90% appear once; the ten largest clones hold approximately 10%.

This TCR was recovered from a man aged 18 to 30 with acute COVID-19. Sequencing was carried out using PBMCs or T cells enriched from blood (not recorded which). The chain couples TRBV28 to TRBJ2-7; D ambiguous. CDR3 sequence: CASSLGTEQYF. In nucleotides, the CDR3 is TGTGCCAGCAGTTTGGGCACGGAGCAGTACTTC.